This paragraph covers one T cell receptor (beta chain) sequence. TCRdb's table, derived via immunoSEQ multiplex PCR, lists solely in-frame clones and lacks some. The sample consists of around 16,000 clones, 75% to 85% of them appearing once. The data were taken from a study of T cell changes during pregnancy in multiple sclerosis. CDR1 and CDR2 from the germline V gene are SEHNR and FQNEAQ (reference sequence). There are 12 residues in the CDR3. Trimming took off 4 bases at V and 9 bases at J, with 10 bases between the two ends. Sequenced material: CD8+ T cells from peripheral blood mononuclear cells, taken after pregnancy. The chain is built from TRBV7-9 and TRBJ2-1; D is ambiguous. This clonotype was obtained from a female donor in good health, enrolled as a control in a pregnancy study. CDR3 nucleotide sequence: TGTGCCAGCAGCTATCGTTCGGGTGAGCAGTTCTTC. It encodes CASSYRSGEQFF.